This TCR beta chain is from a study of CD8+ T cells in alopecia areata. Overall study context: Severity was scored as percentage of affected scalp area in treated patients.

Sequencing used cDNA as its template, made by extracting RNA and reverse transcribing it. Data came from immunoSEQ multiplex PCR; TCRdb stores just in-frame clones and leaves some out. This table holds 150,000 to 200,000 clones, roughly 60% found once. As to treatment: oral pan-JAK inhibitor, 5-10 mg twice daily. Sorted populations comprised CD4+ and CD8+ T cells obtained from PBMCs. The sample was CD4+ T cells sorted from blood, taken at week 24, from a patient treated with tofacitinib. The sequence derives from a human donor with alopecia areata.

In DNA form, the CDR3 reads TGTGCCAGCAGTGCGTATATGAATCACCAAGAGACCCAGTACTTC. Encoded protein: CASSAYMNHQETQYF. The J gene is TRBJ2-5, the V gene TRBV25-1; D is ambiguous. Per the germline V gene, CDR1 is MGHDK and CDR2 is SYGVNS. The CDR3 is 15 residues long. Trimming took off 4 bases at V and 0 bases at J, with 12 bases between the two ends.